This entry features one TCR beta chain sequence. The sample originates from a study of blood T cell repertoires in COVID-19. Study-wide background: PBMCs, B-cell-depleted T cells, or T cells were the source of the cDNA or gDNA that made up the material.

This CDR3 is built from 14 residues. J lost 4 bases, V lost 7 bases, and 7 bases had no gene match. Germline values: CDR1 SNHLY, CDR2 FYNNEI. Sequencing used immunoSEQ multiplex PCR; TCRdb keeps in-frame clones, though not all of them. This table holds around 470,000 clones, 85% to 90% found once. Patients of the Seattle cohort, enrolled during active infection, were followed longitudinally. This receptor was obtained from a young man with COVID-19, enrolled during active disease. Sequenced material: peripheral blood. The chain recombines TRBV2 with TRBJ2-3; 8 positions match TRBD2. The CDR3 DNA reads TGTGCCAGCACCAGAGAAGCGGGGGCAGATACGCAGTATTTT. Translated, it gives CASTREAGADTQYF.